This T cell receptor beta chain was retrieved from a study of T cells in Graves' hyperthyroidism and ophthalmopathy. Amplified TCR beta CDR3 regions derived from RNA transcripts. A first-round RT-PCR of the TCR CDR3 used the HTBI primer set. TCRdb reprocessed the multiplex PCR reads via MiXCR and lists one record per CDR3 protein. The sample shows more than 350,000 distinct CDR3 sequences, 15% of them seen only once. In its sample, this clonotype was seen many times. The germline CDR1 and CDR2 sequences are SNHLY and FYNNEI. Trimming took 7 bases from V and 2 from J, leaving 14 bases between them. CDR3 size: 14 residues. Fresh 10 ml peripheral blood yielded PBMCs.

Sequenced input: blood. The sequence derives from a woman between 55 and 75 years old with Graves' ophthalmopathy. V usage is TRBV2 and J usage is TRBJ1-2, with D possibly matching TRBD1 (6 bases). The CDR3 DNA reads as TGTGCCAGCAAGTTTCGGCAGGGGAACTATGGCTACACCTTC. It is translated as CASKFRQGNYGYTF.